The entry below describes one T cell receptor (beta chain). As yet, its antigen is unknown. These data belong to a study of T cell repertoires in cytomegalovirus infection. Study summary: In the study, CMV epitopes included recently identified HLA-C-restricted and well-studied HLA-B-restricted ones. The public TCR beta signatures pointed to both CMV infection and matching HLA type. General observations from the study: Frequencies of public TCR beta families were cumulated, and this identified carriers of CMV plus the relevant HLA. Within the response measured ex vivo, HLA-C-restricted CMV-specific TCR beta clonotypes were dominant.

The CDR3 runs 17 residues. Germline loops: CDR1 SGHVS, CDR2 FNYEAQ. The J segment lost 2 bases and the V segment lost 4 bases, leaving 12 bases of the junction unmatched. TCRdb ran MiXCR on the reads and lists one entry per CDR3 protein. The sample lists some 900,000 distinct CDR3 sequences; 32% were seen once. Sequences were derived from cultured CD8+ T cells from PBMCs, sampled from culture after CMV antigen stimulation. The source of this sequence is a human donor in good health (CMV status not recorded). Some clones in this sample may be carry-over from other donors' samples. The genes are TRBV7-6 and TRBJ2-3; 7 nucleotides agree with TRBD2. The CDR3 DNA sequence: TGTGCCAGCAGCTCCAGGTCCGCGGGGGAGCACACAGATACGCAGTATTTT. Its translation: CASSSRSAGEHTDTQYF.